This TCR beta chain was identified in a study of cytomegalovirus exposure and HLA in healthy donors. Study background: The 120 or so validation repertoires were produced on the same platform as the 670 or so repertoires of the first cohort. This was reported in a later analysis.

Germline CDR1 GTSNPN, CDR2 SVGIG (reference sequence). The CDR3 extends over 15 amino acids. Trimming stripped 5 bases from V and 0 bases from J, with 14 bases between. This clone was seen just once. What it binds is unknown. Study-wide results and limits: Researchers catalogued 164 TCR beta chains as cytomegalovirus-associated. There were some public TCRs occurring in many donors, but most TCR sequences were rare.

The table came from immunoSEQ multiplex PCR; TCRdb's copy has only in-frame clones and leaves some out. The top ten hold roughly 0.62% of the sample, which has approximately 81,000 clones, 90% to 95% seen once. Separation from the approximately 690-subject first cohort characterized the roughly 110-subject validation cohort, to which the donors belonged. The sample consisted of PBMCs. The sequence was obtained from a man aged 18 to 35 in good health and CMV-seronegative. This chain uses TRBV30 with TRBJ1-3, with D perhaps matching TRBD1 (5 bases). CDR3 loop: CAWGVGQISGNTIYF. For the CDR3, the DNA is TGTGCCTGGGGGGTGGGGCAGATCTCTGGAAACACCATATATTTT.